The rows below give T cell receptor beta chains drawn from one sample of a study of T-cell reconstitution after alpha-beta-depleted transplantation in children. TCRdb itself ran the PCR reads through MiXCR, one entry per CDR3 protein. The data show 85,000 to 120,000 distinct CDR3 sequences, over 6% seen once. Here the sequenced sample was PBMCs, taken before TCRalphabeta/CD19-depleted stem cell transplant. These receptors all stem from a boy younger than 10 with acute lymphoblastic leukemia, due to receive a stem cell transplant. CDR3s include the opening cysteine and the closing phenylalanine or tryptophan. D genes are given only for firm matches. Clone size, where shown, is once, few, many, or a class for clones that have expanded.

clone_size d_call v_call cdr3_aa
few TRBD1 TRBV5-1 CASSLVTGGLHTGELFF
few - TRBV12-3/TRBV12-4 CASSLASREHGYTF
few - TRBV4-3 CASSLTLNEGKAFF
many TRBD1 TRBV10-3 CAISESIGGQGGDTEAFF
many TRBD2 TRBV6-4 CASRRGANTGELFF
- TRBD1 TRBV28 CASRDTGGRNQPQHF
- - TRBV3-1 CASSQEGGSWDGYTF
few - TRBV20-1 CSARQGRNTEAFF
- - TRBV20-1 CSAKTGSTDTQYF
many TRBD2 TRBV29-1 CTDSGGNQETQYF
few TRBD2 TRBV12-3/TRBV12-4 CASRYLAGAYNEQFF
- - TRBV5-6 CASSLAFRGTSGPGELFF
- - TRBV20-1 CCARDPRVGGPYNEQFF
- - TRBV7-6 CASTQGVSQETQYF
- - TRBV4-1 CASSRSGELFF
many - TRBV9 CASSETPPNTGELFF
- TRBD2 TRBV5-5 CASSLYGGDPFEQYF
many - TRBV5-6 CASSLDIPRTRKNNEQFF
many - TRBV18 CASSEGNYGYTF
few TRBD2 TRBV12-3/TRBV12-4 CASTLRLSGGRQETQYF
many TRBD2 TRBV5-6 CASSLLAGGGGPETQYF
few TRBD1 TRBV7-9 CASSPGDRVNEKLFF
few - TRBV12-3/TRBV12-4 CASSLGLPPYGYTF
- - TRBV28 CASSRTLNSLYEQYF
- TRBD2 TRBV27 CASSLLGLADTGELFF
many - TRBV28 CATNSGEVAGELFF
many TRBD1 TRBV2 CASSTGTGFYNEQFF
many - TRBV6-2/TRBV6-3 CASGTPPADTQYF
few TRBD1 TRBV5-1 CASSPGQGAESYGYTF
many - TRBV20-1 CSARDPREEKLFF
many - TRBV28 CASSLGRTDTQYF